What follows are 10 T cell receptor beta chains derived from one specimen sequenced in a study of cytotoxic CD8 clonotypes in ibrutinib-treated CLL (dated by TCRdb to the early 2020s). The protocol used for the library was the immunoSEQ multiplex PCR assay. Sourced from immuneACCESS, this table was stored by TCRdb with only in-frame sequences that have V and J called. A share of the clones is absent; for the studies checked, an unresolved V gene accounts for under half, and the remainder has no known explanation. This sample holds roughly 100,000 clones; approximately 78% were observed only once. The top ten clones comprise 25% to 40% of the sample. Sample time point, as interpreted from the label and publication: about 11 months on ibrutinib. Source: PBMCs, taken after 12 months of ibrutinib treatment. The receptors were gathered from a human donor with chronic lymphocytic leukemia.

This clone was picked up one time. The gene calls are TRBV28 and TRBJ1-5; a possible D gene is TRBD1 (5 bases). CDR1 MDHEN and CDR2 SYDVKM come from the germline V gene. The CDR3 runs 13 residues. V was clipped by 3 bases and J by 6 bases, with 9 bases between them. CDR3 sequence (DNA): TGTGCCAGCAGTTTTCTCGGGGCTCAGCCCCAGCATTTT. Translation gives CASSFLGAQPQHF.

Here the CDR3 DNA reads TGTGCCAGCAGCTTAGCAGGCGGGGTATCCTACGAGCAGTACTTC. Its translation: CASSLAGGVSYEQYF. The chain recombines TRBV11-3 with TRBJ2-7; maybe TRBD2 (6 bases). Between the trimmed V and J ends, which lost 1 base and 1 base, there was a span of 11 bases. CDR1 is SGHNT and CDR2 is YENEEA in the germline V gene. The CDR3 is 15 residues long.

The chain uses TRBV25-1 and TRBJ2-2; possibly TRBD1 for D (6 bases). CDR1 and CDR2 from the germline V gene are MGHDK and SYGVNS. The CDR3 covers 16 residues. The ends were cut back, 4 bases at V and 0 bases at J, with 12 bases in the middle. CDR3 bases: TGTGCCAGCAGTGTCACGCCAGGGGCGAACACCGGGGAGCTGTTTTTT. Amino acid sequence: CASSVTPGANTGELFF.

With respect to this clone: The sample has other DNA sequences that encode this CDR3 too. This chain joins TRBV9 and TRBJ2-7; 7 nucleotides agree with TRBD1. Germline V gene lookup returns CDR1 SGDLS and CDR2 YYNGEE. J gave up 2 bases and V 0 bases, and 2 bases lay outside the gene matches. This CDR3 is built from 14 residues. The CDR3 bases are TGTGCCAGCAGCGTAGCTGGGACAGCCTACGAGCAGTACTTC. Amino acids: CASSVAGTAYEQYF.

The CDR3 region has the DNA TGTGCTAGTGGTTTTCTGGGGGCGACAGATACGCAGTATTTT. Translation gives CASGFLGATDTQYF. This chain connects TRBV12-5 to TRBJ2-3; possibly TRBD1 for D (6 bases). The V end lost 3 bases, the J end lost 3 bases, and 10 bases lay between the germline ends. The CDR3 spans 14 residues. Germline loops: CDR1 LGHNT, CDR2 FRNRAP.

This chain uses TRBV30 with TRBJ2-1; D remains ambiguous. There are 12 residues in the CDR3. Germline V gene sequence: CDR1 GTSNPN, CDR2 SVGIG (reference sequence). Trimming stripped 0 bases from V and 7 bases from J, with 7 bases between. The CDR3 bases are TGTGCCTGGAGTGTAAGGGCGAATGAGCAGTTCTTC. It yields the protein CAWSVRANEQFF.

V usage is TRBV7-2 and J usage is TRBJ2-5; D remains ambiguous. V was pared by 0 bases and J by 3 bases, with 5 bases between. The CDR3 covers 13 residues. The germline gives CDR1 SGHTA, CDR2 FQGNSA. The CDR3 is CASSLAAKETQYF. The CDR3 DNA sequence: TGTGCCAGCAGCTTAGCCGCCAAAGAGACCCAGTACTTC.

In its sample, this clone was seen a few times. J is TRBJ2-3 and V is TRBV5-1; the match to TRBD1 covers 7 bases. The CDR3 totals 14 residues. CDR1 is SGHRS and CDR2 is YFSETQ in the germline V gene. J was trimmed by 6 bases and V by 0 bases; bases with no gene match: 4. DNA of the CDR3: TGCGCCAGCAGCTTGGTGACGACAGGGGATACGCAGTATTTT. Translating it yields CASSLVTTGDTQYF.

This chain joins TRBV28 and TRBJ2-7; 8 bases are shared with TRBD1. Germline CDR1 and CDR2: MDHEN and SYDVKM. The CDR3 totals 16 residues. The junction had 12 bases not matched to a gene; V was cut back by 4 bases and J by 4 bases. CDR3 protein: CASSSVRQGMTYEQYF. The CDR3 region has the DNA TGTGCCAGCAGTTCTGTCCGACAGGGGATGACTTACGAGCAGTACTTC.

The rearrangement uses TRBV7-2 and TRBJ1-6; D gene unclear. The CDR3 spans 15 residues. Trimming stripped 1 base from V and 7 bases from J, with 11 bases between. Germline V lookup: CDR1 SGHTA, CDR2 FQGNSA. The chain's CDR3 is CASSLEIILNSPLHF. CDR3 nucleotide sequence: TGTGCCAGCAGCTTAGAAATCATATTAAATTCACCCCTCCACTTT.